The clone carrying this TCR beta chain occurred many times. What it recognizes is unknown. Time point defined: sample taken at primary tumor resection. TCRdb passed the 5' RACE reads through MiXCR, listing each CDR3 protein once. Of about 25,000 distinct CDR3 sequences listed, around 8.8% were seen once; the top ten hold around 7.7%. Germline V gene lookup returns CDR1 MGHDK and CDR2 SYGVNS. This CDR3 comprises 13 residues. V shed 0 bases and J shed 9 bases, with 6 bases lying between them. This sample is drawn from a study of spatial heterogeneity in lung cancer. Findings and caveats of the study: In tumors, expanded intratumoral alpha and beta TCR counts tracked mutation counts.

Sample: lung tumor tissue, taken at surgery. This TCR came from a male donor with early-stage non-small cell lung cancer. The J gene is TRBJ1-6, the V gene TRBV25-1; D call uncertain. In nucleotides, the CDR3 is TGTGCCAGCAGTGAATATGTGGGTTCACCCCTCCACTTT. Translated: CASSEYVGSPLHF. Complete variable domain (other parts from reference TRBV25-1 and TRBJ1-6): EADIYQTPRYLVIGTGKKITLECSQTMGHDKMYWYQQDPGMELHLIHYSYGVNSTEKGDLSSESTVSRIRTEHFPLTLESARPSHTSQYLCASSEYVGSPLHFGNGTRLTVT.